This T cell receptor (beta chain) stems from a study of human T cells and chemical hapten exposure. Study details: Skin on the upper inner arm, roughly 2 cm by roughly 2 cm in size, was sensitized with 2% DPC. Study-wide results and limits: Expanded TCRs created a significantly greater count of big CDR3 similarity clusters than controls did.

TCRdb independently ran MiXCR on the RACE reads; one entry per CDR3 protein. The sample shows more than 150,000 distinct CDR3 sequences, about 14% of them seen only once. This sample's time point: patch test 1, 2 weeks after DPC sensitization. The treatment here: therapeutic diphenylcyclopropenone sensitization with weekly scalp DPC. The CDR3 contains 11 residues. Germline CDR1 reads DFQATT; CDR2 reads SNEGSKA (reference sequence). Note on this clonotype: Its antigen remains unknown. The germline gene is not matched at one end of the junction; a read error may be the cause.

The sequences come from whole blood, collected in connection with sensitization to the hapten diphenylcyclopropenone (DPC). The chain couples TRBV20-1 to TRBJ2-5, with a possible D match to TRBD2 (5 bases). This receptor was identified in a woman aged 25 to 39 with alopecia areata. Some clones in this sample may be carry-over from other donors' samples. The CDR3 DNA follows: TGCAGTGCCTCGGACTTAGAGGCCCAGTACTTC. Amino acids: CSASDLEAQYF.